A selection of T cell receptor beta chains follows, all from one sample in a study of blood T cell repertoires in COVID-19. Sequencing used immunoSEQ multiplex PCR; TCRdb keeps in-frame clones, though not all of them. The repertoire consists of some 150,000 clones, with approximately 81% occurring once and the leading ten covering 1% to 1.2%. The sequenced sample consisted of peripheral blood. The receptors derive from a man aged 40-49 years with acute or convalescent COVID-19. Each CDR3 is given with its conserved first and last residue. D genes are given only for firm matches. The size of a clone is reported for some rows only, either as once, few or many, or as a class for expanded clones.

.	TRBV20-1	TRBJ2-3	.	CSASRFTDTQYF	TGCAGTGCTAGTCGTTTCACAGATACGCAGTATTTT
TRBD1	TRBV28	TRBJ1-4	.	CASRSGGSNEKLFF	TGTGCCAGCAGGTCAGGGGGATCTAATGAAAAACTGTTTTTT
.	TRBV6-5	TRBJ1-2	.	CASSYSSGPTYGYTF	TGTGCCAGCAGTTACTCGTCAGGCCCCACCTATGGCTACACCTTC
.	TRBV21-1	TRBJ2-4	.	CASSKVVSGGLAKNIQYF	TGTGCCAGCAGCAAAGTTGTCAGCGGGGGGTTAGCCAAAAACATTCAGTACTTC
.	TRBV7-2	TRBJ1-3	.	CASSVSQAGNTIYF	TGTGCCAGCAGCGTGAGTCAGGCTGGAAACACCATATATTTT
.	TRBV5-6	TRBJ1-1	once	CASSRLQQNTEAFF	TGTGCCAGCAGCCGCCTACAGCAGAACACTGAAGCTTTCTTT
.	TRBV11-2	TRBJ2-5	.	CASSLPGTSFRETQYF	TGTGCCAGCAGCTTGCCCGGGACTTCCTTTAGGGAGACCCAGTACTTC
TRBD2	TRBV7-3	TRBJ2-3	.	CASRKGLADQSDTQYF	TGTGCCAGCAGAAAGGGACTAGCGGACCAATCGGATACGCAGTATTTT
TRBD1	TRBV11-2	TRBJ2-3	.	CASSPTGGPSDTQYF	TGTGCCAGCAGCCCTACAGGGGGGCCCTCGGATACGCAGTATTTT
.	TRBV7-8	TRBJ1-1	once	CASSLVGRVNTEAFF	TGTGCCAGCAGCTTAGTGGGCAGGGTCAACACTGAAGCTTTCTTT
.	TRBV6-5	TRBJ1-6	few	CASRYGQYSYNSPLHF	TGTGCCAGCAGATACGGACAGTACTCCTATAATTCACCCCTCCACTTT
TRBD1	TRBV7-2	TRBJ1-2	.	CASSSDRGYGYTF	TGTGCCAGCAGCTCGGACAGGGGATATGGCTACACCTTC
TRBD2	TRBV5-1	TRBJ2-1	.	CASSYAGLAGVYNEQFF	TGCGCCAGCAGCTATGCGGGACTAGCGGGGGTCTACAATGAGCAGTTCTTC
TRBD1	TRBV9	TRBJ2-1	.	CASSPQGASYNEQFF	TGTGCCAGCAGCCCCCAGGGGGCCTCCTACAATGAGCAGTTCTTC
TRBD1	TRBV12-3/TRBV12-4	TRBJ2-7	.	CASSVSGGEQYF	TGTGCCAGCAGTGTCTCAGGGGGAGAGCAGTACTTC
.	TRBV5-1	TRBJ1-2	.	CASSKEGSGYTF	TGCGCCAGCAGTAAAGAGGGTAGCGGCTACACCTTC
.	TRBV18	TRBJ1-2	.	CASSEDRQGSYTF	TGTGCCAGCTCAGAAGACCGTCAGGGCAGCTACACCTTC
.	TRBV5-1	TRBJ1-6	once	CASSLRPDQGSLHF	TGCGCCAGCAGCTTGAGGCCAGACCAGGGATCCCTCCACTTT
TRBD2	TRBV7-2	TRBJ2-7	.	CASSDLAGGPSYEQYF	TGTGCCAGCAGCGATCTAGCGGGGGGGCCAAGCTACGAGCAGTACTTC
TRBD1	TRBV2	TRBJ2-1	.	CASSGQGARTEQFF	TGTGCCAGCAGTGGACAGGGGGCTAGGACTGAGCAGTTCTTC
.	TRBV18	TRBJ1-1	few	CASSPPSHRNTEAFF	TGTGCCAGCTCACCACCGAGTCACAGGAACACTGAAGCTTTCTTT
TRBD2	TRBV29-1	TRBJ2-3	.	CSVRSGGTDTQYF	TGCAGCGTTAGGAGCGGGGGCACAGATACGCAGTATTTT
TRBD1	TRBV7-3	TRBJ1-6	.	CASSLGTGDYSPLHF	TGTGCCAGCAGCTTAGGGACAGGCGATTATTCACCCCTCCACTTT
.	TRBV10-3	TRBJ1-1	few	CAISNREGGTEAFF	TGTGCCATCAGTAACAGGGAAGGGGGAACTGAAGCTTTCTTT
.	TRBV28	TRBJ1-1	.	CASSVGQSREAFF	TGTGCCAGCAGTGTCGGACAGTCCCGTGAAGCTTTCTTT
.	TRBV27	TRBJ1-4	.	CASSNWGGSTNEKLFF	TGTGCCAGCAGTAATTGGGGGGGCTCAACTAATGAAAAACTGTTTTTT
TRBD2	TRBV6-5	TRBJ2-1	once	CASRIAGGNNEQFF	TGTGCCAGCAGAATAGCGGGGGGTAACAATGAGCAGTTCTTC
.	TRBV11-2	TRBJ2-5	.	CASSLGPADEETQYF	TGTGCCAGCAGCTTAGGGCCAGCGGACGAAGAGACCCAGTACTTC
.	TRBV7-2	TRBJ1-2	.	CASSLEPNIYTYTF	TGTGCCAGCAGCTTAGAACCAAACATTTACACCTACACCTTC
.	TRBV5-1	TRBJ1-1	few	CASSLVGVNTEAFF	TGCGCCAGCAGCTTGGTGGGAGTGAACACTGAAGCTTTCTTT
TRBD1	TRBV5-1	TRBJ1-1	.	CASRPTGEENTEAFF	TGCGCCAGCAGGCCAACAGGGGAGGAGAACACTGAAGCTTTCTTT
TRBD1	TRBV28	TRBJ1-5	.	CASTTVDRGTPSNQPQHF	TGTGCCAGCACCACCGTCGACAGGGGAACTCCCAGCAATCAGCCCCAGCATTTT
TRBD1	TRBV5-1	TRBJ2-7	.	CASSPDRVGSYEQYF	TGCGCCAGCAGTCCCGACAGGGTGGGGTCCTACGAGCAGTACTTC
TRBD2	TRBV11-3	TRBJ2-1	.	CASSLDGEGVEQFF	TGTGCCAGCAGCTTAGACGGGGAGGGAGTTGAGCAGTTCTTC
TRBD1	TRBV3-1/TRBV3-2	TRBJ1-1	few	CASSQALGGQRKAFF	TGTGCCAGCAGCCAGGCCCTGGGGGGACAGCGAAAAGCTTTCTTT
.	TRBV27	TRBJ1-3	.	CASSLYSGNTIYF	TGTGCCAGCAGTTTATACAGTGGAAACACCATATATTTT
.	TRBV28	TRBJ1-2	.	CASSLRTAGDGYTF	TGTGCCAGCAGTTTACGGACAGCCGGCGATGGCTACACCTTC
.	TRBV4-1	TRBJ2-7	.	CASSQVDTQTYEQYF	TGCGCCAGCAGCCAGGTGGACACACAAACGTACGAGCAGTACTTC
.	TRBV30	TRBJ1-5	.	CAWSVPVGGQPQHF	TGTGCCTGGAGTGTACCTGTAGGGGGTCAGCCCCAGCATTTT
.	TRBV9	TRBJ1-6	.	CASTSRQDSPLHF	TGTGCCAGCACCAGTAGACAGGATTCACCCCTCCACTTT